Reported below is one TCR beta chain. It has no known antigen specificity. No base qualities exist here, and no much larger clone lies one base off it. This entry is derived from a study of shared clonotypes between healthy human individuals (dated by TCRdb to 2018 to 2020). Study-level background: Two women and a few men aged 18 to 49 years were included in the cohort. The study deeply sequenced blood TCR repertoires of about 5 healthy adults to estimate repertoire size and the extent of clonotype sharing between individuals. For each donor, three plates each were used for CD4 naive and CD4 memory, two plates were used for CD8 naive, and one plate was used for CD8 memory. To increase sequencing depth and limit assay-specific biases, different laboratories used diverse techniques to prepare libraries and sequence TCR repertoires. Between about 0.8 and 9 billion PBMCs per donor were obtained by leukapheresis. On the study overall, not on this receptor specifically: Naive subsets generally had larger estimated clonotype richness than memory subsets. The small number of donors limited the genetic and exposure-history diversity represented. Sampling was restricted to blood, and TCR repertoires in tissues likely differ from the TCR repertoires found in blood. Higher generation probabilities were observed for clonotypes shared by all four sorted-subset donors than for non-shared clonotypes. When a few donors were compared, the shared fraction of clonotypes was roughly 4.8% for naive CD4, more than 3% for naive CD8, 2% to 2.5% for memory CD4, and around 0.4% for memory CD8. Pairwise subsampling led to the expectation that sequencing depth would affect the degree of clonotype sharing among donors. Incomplete sequencing was indicated by rarefaction of sorted-subset datasets, despite the large sequencing depth.

Using the deep immunoSEQ assay, TCR CDR3 regions were amplified from genomic DNA by multiplex PCR. For each cell subset, the extracted genomic DNA was distributed evenly across all wells of several immunoSEQ 96-well plates, and each plate served as one replicate. For sorted subsets, about 200 ng genomic DNA, equal to 30,000 to 35,000 T cell genomes, was loaded into each replicate PCR. Purified libraries were measured with a Qubit 3.0 fluorometer, size-checked on a Bioanalyzer 2100, and measured again with the KAPA Library Quantification kit. Each immunoSEQ 96-well plate was sequenced on its own single-read 150-cycle Illumina NextSeq 550 flow cell. On the authors' methods: Because the immunoSEQ output included only junctional sequences and no quality scores, the filtering could not be the same as the filtering used for full-length reads. Sequences were annotated with PyIR, a Python wrapper for IgBLAST v1.9, and V/J genes and CDR3 were assigned using IMGT germline references. Any read was removed if the V/J assignment was weak (E-value above 1e-6), the CDR3 was missing, or the read contained stop codons, out-of-frame junctions, or ambiguous translated residues. V3J clonotypes were defined as sequences sharing the same inferred V gene, J gene, and CDR3 amino acid sequence. Percentage overlap between repertoires was computed as shared unique clonotypes divided by the size of the smaller repertoire. Repertoire richness was assessed with RTK rarefaction, the Chao1 estimator, and Recon v2.1 estimates of unobserved clonotypes. Generation probabilities for all TCRbeta clonotypes obtained by the gDNA method from a handful of donors were computed using OLGA. In its TCRdb copy, this immuneACCESS table keeps in-frame sequences only and misses some clones. Where compared with another copy, unresolved V genes explain less than half of these, and the others have no known cause. V, J and clone size were drawn from that table, and D and trimming were deduced from the DNA. This sample is represented by 650,000 to 750,000 clones; approximately 79% of them were singletons. The top ten clonotypes cover about 2% of the sample.

The donors were healthy, HIV-negative adults who had no recently reported acute infections or vaccinations. All donors were Caucasian adults living in Nashville, Tennessee, USA. CD4+ T cells were enriched through magnetic negative selection, after which naive cells were positively selected on CD45RA and the remaining negative fraction served as the memory subset. Blood was obtained by leukapheresis, after which PBMCs were separated by Ficoll-Histopaque density gradient centrifugation and cryopreserved in liquid nitrogen vapor phase. Analytical flow cytometry was used to check the purity and quantity of every magnetically sorted T cell population. Genomic DNA was isolated from each sorted fraction and quantified by UV absorbance on a Nanodrop 2000c. In the germline V gene, CDR1 corresponds to SNHLY and CDR2 to FYNNEI. The cysteine opens and the phenylalanine closes a CDR3 of 15 amino acids. Solely the CDR3 DNA is kept, with 45 bases framed from the first base. V is trimmed back by 5 bases and J by 2 bases, and the junction contains 2 bases that no gene match accounts for.

The V and J genes are TRBV2 and TRBJ2-7; TRBD2 matches 14 bases in the middle. The sequenced material came from memory CD4+ T cells sorted from blood. This sample's cell subset or site label indicates: CD45RA-negative fraction. This sequence originates from a woman aged 30 to 39 in good health. The nucleotides read TGTGCCAGCAGTAAGGGACTAGCGGGAGCCTACGAGCAGTACTTC. Its protein reads: CASSKGLAGAYEQYF.